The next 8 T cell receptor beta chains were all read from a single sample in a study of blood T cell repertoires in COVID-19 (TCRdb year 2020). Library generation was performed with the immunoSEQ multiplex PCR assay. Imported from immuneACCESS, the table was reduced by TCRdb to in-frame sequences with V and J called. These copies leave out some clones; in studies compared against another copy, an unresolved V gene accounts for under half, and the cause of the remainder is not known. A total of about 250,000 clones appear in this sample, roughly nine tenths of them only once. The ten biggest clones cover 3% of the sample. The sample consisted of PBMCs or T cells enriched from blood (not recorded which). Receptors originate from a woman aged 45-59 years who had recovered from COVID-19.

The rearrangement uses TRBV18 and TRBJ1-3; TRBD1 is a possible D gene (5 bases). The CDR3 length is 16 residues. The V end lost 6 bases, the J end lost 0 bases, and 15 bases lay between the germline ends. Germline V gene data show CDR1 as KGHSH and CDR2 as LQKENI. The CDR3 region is CASSVDAGRSGNTIYF. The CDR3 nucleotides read TGTGCCAGCTCCGTCGACGCGGGACGCTCTGGAAACACCATATATTTT.

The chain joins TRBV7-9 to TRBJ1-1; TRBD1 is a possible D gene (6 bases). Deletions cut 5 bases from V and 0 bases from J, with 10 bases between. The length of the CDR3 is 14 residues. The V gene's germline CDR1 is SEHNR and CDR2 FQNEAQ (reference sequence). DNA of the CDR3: TGTGCCAGCAGCGTGGACAGACTGAACACTGAAGCTTTCTTT. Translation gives CASSVDRLNTEAFF.

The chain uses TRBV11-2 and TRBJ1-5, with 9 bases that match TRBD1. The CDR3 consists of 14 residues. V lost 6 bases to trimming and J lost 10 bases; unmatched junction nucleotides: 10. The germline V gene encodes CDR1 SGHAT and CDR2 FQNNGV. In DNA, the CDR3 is TGTGCCAGCAGTCCGGGACAGGGTTTGAGCCCCCAGCATTTT. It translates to CASSPGQGLSPQHF.

This CDR3 is CASTYRGEKLFF. The CDR3 DNA is TGTGCCAGCACCTACCGCGGTGAAAAACTGTTTTTT. The V and J genes are TRBV7-2 and TRBJ1-4; D gene ambiguous. Germline CDR1 SGHTA, CDR2 FQGNSA. The CDR3 sequence is 12 residues long. Trimming pared 7 bases from V and 7 bases from J, leaving 10 bases between.

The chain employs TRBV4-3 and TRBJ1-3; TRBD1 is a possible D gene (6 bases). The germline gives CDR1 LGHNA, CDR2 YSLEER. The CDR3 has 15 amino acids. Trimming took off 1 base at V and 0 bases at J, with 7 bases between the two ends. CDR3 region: CASSQGTDSGNTIYF. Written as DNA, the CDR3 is TGCGCCAGCAGCCAAGGGACAGACTCTGGAAACACCATATATTTT.

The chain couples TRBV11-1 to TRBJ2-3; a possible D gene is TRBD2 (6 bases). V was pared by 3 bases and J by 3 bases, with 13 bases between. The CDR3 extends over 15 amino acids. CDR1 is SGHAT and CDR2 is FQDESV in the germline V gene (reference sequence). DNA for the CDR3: TGTGCCAGCAGCTTGGGGAGCGGGCGGACAGATACGCAGTATTTT. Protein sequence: CASSLGSGRTDTQYF.

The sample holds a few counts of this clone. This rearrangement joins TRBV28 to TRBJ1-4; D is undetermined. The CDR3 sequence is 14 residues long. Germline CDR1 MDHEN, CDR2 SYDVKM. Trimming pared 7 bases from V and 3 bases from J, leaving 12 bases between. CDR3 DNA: TGTGCCAGCACCTCGAGGAATGCTAATGAAAAACTGTTTTTT. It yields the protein CASTSRNANEKLFF.

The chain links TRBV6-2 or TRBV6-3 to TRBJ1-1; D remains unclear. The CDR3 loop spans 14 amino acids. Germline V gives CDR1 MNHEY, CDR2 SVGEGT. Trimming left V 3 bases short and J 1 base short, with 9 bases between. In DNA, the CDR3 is TGTGCCAGCAGTTATGCAGGCGCGAACACTGAAGCTTTCTTT. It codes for CASSYAGANTEAFF.